This entry describes one T cell receptor beta chain. Its specificity is not known. The CDR3 extends over 15 amino acids. CDR1 MNHEY and CDR2 SVGAGI come from the germline V gene. Trimming shortened V by 5 bases and J by 2 bases, and 15 bases separated the two germline ends. The assay was immunoSEQ multiplex PCR, and TCRdb's table has in-frame clones only and misses some. This sample carries 180,000 or so clones, around 85% of them seen once, and the ten largest clones take less than 6%. The data originate from a study of Ad26.COV2.S vaccination and SARS-CoV-2 variants. Study observations and caveats: The TCR breadth and depth analyses may have produced an underestimate of total T cell responses.

This chain joins TRBV6-5 and TRBJ2-5; possible D gene TRBD2, 5 bases. This receptor was identified in a human donor who had recovered from COVID-19. The input for sequencing was peripheral blood, taken after recovery from COVID-19. CDR3 in amino acids: CASSPEGNSQETQYF. Here the CDR3 DNA reads TGTGCCAGCAGTCCCGAGGGCAACTCACAAGAGACCCAGTACTTC.